What follows describes a single T cell receptor (beta chain). What it binds is not known. This sample stems from a study of T cell repertoires in cytomegalovirus infection. Study background: Both CMV infection and a matching HLA type were indicated by public TCR beta signatures. The study, taken as a whole, reports: Dominating the ex vivo response were TCR beta clonotypes that were CMV-specific and HLA-C-restricted.

TCRdb processed the reads anew with MiXCR; each CDR3 protein has one entry. This sample yields 68,000 or so distinct CDR3 sequences, of which approximately 22% are seen a single time; under 85% belongs to the top ten. The sequencing sample was made of PBMCs, sequenced either directly or after in vitro stimulation (not recorded which). The receptor was derived from a human donor in good health (CMV status not recorded). Some clones in this sample may be carry-over from other donors' samples.

The CDR3, as DNA: TGTGCCTCTGCCGGGACAGAGAACACCGGGGAGCTGTTTTTT. This translates into CASAGTENTGELFF. V gene TRBV24-1 combines with J gene TRBJ2-2; 7 bases map to TRBD1. The CDR3 sequence is 14 residues long. Germline lookup yields CDR1 KGHDR and CDR2 SFDVKD. J lost 1 base, V lost 12 bases, and 7 bases had no gene match.